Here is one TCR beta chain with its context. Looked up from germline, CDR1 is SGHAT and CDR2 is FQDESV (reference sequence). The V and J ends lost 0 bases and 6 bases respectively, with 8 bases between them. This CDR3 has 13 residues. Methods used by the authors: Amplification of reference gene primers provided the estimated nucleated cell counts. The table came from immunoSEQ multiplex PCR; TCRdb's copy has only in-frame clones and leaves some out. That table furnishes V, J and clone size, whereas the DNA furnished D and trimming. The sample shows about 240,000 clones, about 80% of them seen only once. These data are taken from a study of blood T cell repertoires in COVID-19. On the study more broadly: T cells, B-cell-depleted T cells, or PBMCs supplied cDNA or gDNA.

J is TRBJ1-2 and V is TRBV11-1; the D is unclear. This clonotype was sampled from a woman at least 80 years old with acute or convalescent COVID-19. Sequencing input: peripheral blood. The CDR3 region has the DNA TGTGCCAGCAGCTTAGCTGGTGAGCATGGCTACACCTTC. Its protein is CASSLAGEHGYTF. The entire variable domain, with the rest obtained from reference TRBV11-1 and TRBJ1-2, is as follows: EAEVAQSPRYKITEKSQAVAFWCDPISGHATLYWYRQILGQGPELLVQFQDESVVDDSQLPKDRFSAERLKGVDSTLKIQPAELGDSAMYLCASSLAGEHGYTFGSGTRLTVV.